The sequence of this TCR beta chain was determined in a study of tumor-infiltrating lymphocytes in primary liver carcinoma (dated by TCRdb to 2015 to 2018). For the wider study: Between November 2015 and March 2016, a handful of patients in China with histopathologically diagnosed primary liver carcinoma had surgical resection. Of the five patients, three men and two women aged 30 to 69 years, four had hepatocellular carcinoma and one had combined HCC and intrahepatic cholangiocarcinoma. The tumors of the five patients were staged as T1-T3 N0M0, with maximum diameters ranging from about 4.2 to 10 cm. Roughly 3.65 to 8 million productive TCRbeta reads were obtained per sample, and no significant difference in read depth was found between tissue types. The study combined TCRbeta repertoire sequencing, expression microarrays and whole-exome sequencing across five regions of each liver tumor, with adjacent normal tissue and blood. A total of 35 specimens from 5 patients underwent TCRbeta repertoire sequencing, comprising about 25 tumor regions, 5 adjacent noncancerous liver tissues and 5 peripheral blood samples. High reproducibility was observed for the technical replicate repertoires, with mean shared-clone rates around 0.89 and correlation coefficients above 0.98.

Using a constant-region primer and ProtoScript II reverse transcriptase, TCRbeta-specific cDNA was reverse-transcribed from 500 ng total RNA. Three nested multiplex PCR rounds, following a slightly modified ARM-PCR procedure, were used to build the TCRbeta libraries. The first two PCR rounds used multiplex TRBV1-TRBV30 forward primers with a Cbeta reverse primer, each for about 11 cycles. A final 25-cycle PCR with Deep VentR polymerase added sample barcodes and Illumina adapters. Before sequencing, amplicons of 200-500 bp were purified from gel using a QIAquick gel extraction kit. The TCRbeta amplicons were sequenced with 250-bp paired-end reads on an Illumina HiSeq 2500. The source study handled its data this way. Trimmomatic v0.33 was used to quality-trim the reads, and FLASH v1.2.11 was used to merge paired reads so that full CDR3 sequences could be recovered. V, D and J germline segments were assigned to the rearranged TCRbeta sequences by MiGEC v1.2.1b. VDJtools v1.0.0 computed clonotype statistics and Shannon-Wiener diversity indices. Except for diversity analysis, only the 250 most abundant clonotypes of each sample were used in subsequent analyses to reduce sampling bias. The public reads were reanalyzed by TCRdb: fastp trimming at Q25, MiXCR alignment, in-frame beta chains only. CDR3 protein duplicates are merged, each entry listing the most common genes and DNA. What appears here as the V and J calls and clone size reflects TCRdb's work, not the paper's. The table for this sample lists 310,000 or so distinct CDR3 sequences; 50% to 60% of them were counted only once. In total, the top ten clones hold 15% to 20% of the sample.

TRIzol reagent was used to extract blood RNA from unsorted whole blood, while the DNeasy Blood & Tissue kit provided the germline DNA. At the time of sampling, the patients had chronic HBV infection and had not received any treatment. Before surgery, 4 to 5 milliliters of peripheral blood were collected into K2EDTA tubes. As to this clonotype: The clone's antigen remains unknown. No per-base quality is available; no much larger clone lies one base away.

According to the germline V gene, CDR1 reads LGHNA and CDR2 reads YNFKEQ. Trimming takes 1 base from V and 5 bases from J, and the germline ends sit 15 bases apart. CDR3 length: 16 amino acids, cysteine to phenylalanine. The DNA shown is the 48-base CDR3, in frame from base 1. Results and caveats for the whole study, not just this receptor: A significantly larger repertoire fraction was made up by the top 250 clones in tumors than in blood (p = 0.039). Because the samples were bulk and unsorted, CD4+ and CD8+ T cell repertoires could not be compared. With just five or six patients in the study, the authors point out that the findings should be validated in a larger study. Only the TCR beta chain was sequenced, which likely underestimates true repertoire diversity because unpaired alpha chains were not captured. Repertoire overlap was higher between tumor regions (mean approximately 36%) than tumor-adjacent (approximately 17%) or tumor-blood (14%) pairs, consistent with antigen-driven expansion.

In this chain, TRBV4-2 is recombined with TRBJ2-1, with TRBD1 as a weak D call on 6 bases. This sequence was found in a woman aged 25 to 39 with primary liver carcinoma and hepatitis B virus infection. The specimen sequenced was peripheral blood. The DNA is TGTGCCAGCAGCCAAGGATCCGGGACAAAAAACAATGAGCAGTTCTTC. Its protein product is CASSQGSGTKNNEQFF.